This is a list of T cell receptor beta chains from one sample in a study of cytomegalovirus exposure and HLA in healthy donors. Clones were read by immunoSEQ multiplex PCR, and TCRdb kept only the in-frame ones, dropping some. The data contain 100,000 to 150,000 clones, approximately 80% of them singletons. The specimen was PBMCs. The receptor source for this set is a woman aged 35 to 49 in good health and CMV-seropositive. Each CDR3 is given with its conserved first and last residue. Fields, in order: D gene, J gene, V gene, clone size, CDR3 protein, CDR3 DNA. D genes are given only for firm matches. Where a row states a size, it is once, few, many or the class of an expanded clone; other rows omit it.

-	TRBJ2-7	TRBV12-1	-	CASSFSSAGDEQYF	TGTGCCAGCAGCTTTAGCTCGGCGGGAGACGAGCAGTACTTC
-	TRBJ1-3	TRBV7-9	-	CASSFTGDTIYF	TGTGCCAGCAGCTTTACGGGGGACACCATATATTTT
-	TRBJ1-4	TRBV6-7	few	CASRPLRRQYPEKLFF	TGTGCCAGCAGACCTCTCAGGAGGCAATACCCTGAAAAACTGTTTTTT
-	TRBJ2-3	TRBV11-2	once	CASSYRAKTGSTDTQYF	TGTGCCAGCAGCTACCGCGCAAAGACGGGTAGCACAGATACGCAGTATTTT
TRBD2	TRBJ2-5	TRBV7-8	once	CASSSIAGDTETQYF	TGTGCCAGCAGCTCTATAGCGGGAGACACAGAGACCCAGTACTTC
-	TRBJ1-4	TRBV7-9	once	CASSYAGGGNEKLFF	TGTGCCAGCAGCTACGCGGGGGGGGGAAATGAAAAACTGTTTTTT
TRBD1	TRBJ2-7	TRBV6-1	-	CASTPRQGSAEQYF	TGTGCCAGCACACCTCGACAGGGATCCGCCGAGCAGTACTTC
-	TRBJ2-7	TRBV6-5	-	CASRGQGGEQYF	TGTGCCAGCCGGGGCCAGGGAGGCGAGCAGTACTTC
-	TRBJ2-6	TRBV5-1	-	CASSFTGSGANVLTF	TGCGCCAGCAGCTTCACGGGCTCTGGGGCCAACGTCCTGACTTTC
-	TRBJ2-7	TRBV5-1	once	CASSLSGRGQYEQYF	TGCGCCAGCAGCTTAAGCGGACGGGGACAATACGAGCAGTACTTC
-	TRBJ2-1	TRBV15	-	CATSRHINEQFF	TGTGCCACCAGCAGACACATTAATGAGCAGTTCTTC
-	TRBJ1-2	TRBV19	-	CASSIEGNYGYTF	TGTGCCAGTAGTATTGAGGGTAACTATGGCTACACCTTC
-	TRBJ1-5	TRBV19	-	CASSIAYQMKPQHF	TGTGCCAGTAGTATAGCGTACCAGATGAAGCCCCAGCATTTT
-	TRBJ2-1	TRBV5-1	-	CASKGLTYNEQFF	TGCGCCAGCAAGGGGCTAACCTACAATGAGCAGTTCTTC
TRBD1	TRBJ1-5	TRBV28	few	CASPPGQGFWQPQHF	TGTGCCAGCCCCCCGGGACAGGGATTCTGGCAGCCCCAGCATTTT
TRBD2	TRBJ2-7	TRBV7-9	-	CASSLARSGRADEQYF	TGTGCCAGCAGCTTAGCGCGGAGCGGGAGGGCCGACGAGCAGTACTTC
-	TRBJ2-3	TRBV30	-	CAWTPQGYTDTQYF	TGTGCCTGGACACCCCAGGGATACACAGATACGCAGTATTTT
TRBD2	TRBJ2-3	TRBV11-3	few	CASSKGLAGVPDTQYF	TGTGCCAGCAGCAAAGGACTAGCGGGAGTCCCAGATACGCAGTATTTT
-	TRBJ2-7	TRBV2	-	CASSPAGLSSYEQYF	TGTGCCAGCAGCCCTGCGGGGTTGAGCTCCTACGAGCAGTACTTC
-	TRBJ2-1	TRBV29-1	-	CSVGASYEQFF	TGCAGCGTTGGTGCGAGCTATGAGCAGTTCTTC
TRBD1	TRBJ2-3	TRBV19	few	CASSIVRDRGRGTQYF	TGTGCCAGTAGTATAGTCCGGGACAGGGGACGTGGTACGCAGTATTTT
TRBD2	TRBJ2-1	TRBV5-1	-	CASSFETSGNEQFF	TGCGCCAGCAGCTTCGAGACTAGCGGGAATGAGCAGTTCTTC
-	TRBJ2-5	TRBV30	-	CAWRQQETQYF	TGTGCCTGGAGGCAGCAAGAGACCCAGTACTTC
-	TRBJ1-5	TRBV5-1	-	CASSLATGSNQPQHF	TGCGCCAGCAGCTTGGCCACAGGTAGCAATCAGCCCCAGCATTTT
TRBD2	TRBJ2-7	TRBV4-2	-	CASSPASGEHEQYF	TGTGCCAGCAGCCCGGCTAGCGGTGAGCACGAGCAGTACTTC
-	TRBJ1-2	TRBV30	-	CAWSLGGFYGYTF	TGTGCCTGGAGTCTCGGGGGATTCTATGGCTACACCTTC
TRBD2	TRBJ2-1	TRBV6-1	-	CASSHSGRAQDEQFF	TGTGCCAGCAGTCATAGCGGGAGGGCCCAAGATGAGCAGTTCTTC
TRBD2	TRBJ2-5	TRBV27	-	CASSPRPMTSAIQETQYF	TGTGCCAGCAGTCCCCGACCTATGACTAGCGCGATTCAAGAGACCCAGTACTTC
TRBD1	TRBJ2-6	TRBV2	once	CASREGQGVRRANVLTF	TGTGCCAGCAGGGAGGGACAGGGGGTAAGAAGGGCCAACGTCCTGACTTTC
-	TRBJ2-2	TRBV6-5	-	CASSSLVRENTGELFF	TGTGCCAGCAGTTCCCTAGTGCGGGAGAACACCGGGGAGCTGTTTTTT
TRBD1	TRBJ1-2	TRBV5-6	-	CASSLVRDREVIF	TGTGCCAGCAGCTTGGTTAGAGACAGGGAGGTGATTTTC
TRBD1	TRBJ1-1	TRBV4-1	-	CASSPLGTGYTEAFF	TGCGCCAGCAGCCCGCTGGGGACAGGCTACACTGAAGCTTTCTTT
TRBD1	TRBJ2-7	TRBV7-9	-	CASSFAGTGGHEQYF	TGTGCCAGCAGCTTCGCCGGGACAGGGGGCCACGAGCAGTACTTC
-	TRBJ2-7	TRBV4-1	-	CASSQEAPRYEQYF	TGCGCCAGCAGCCAAGAAGCCCCCCGCTACGAGCAGTACTTC
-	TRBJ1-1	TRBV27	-	CASSLSGGGDTEAFF	TGTGCCAGCAGTTTATCGGGGGGAGGGGACACTGAAGCTTTCTTT
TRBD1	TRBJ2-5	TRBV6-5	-	CASSFLLGQGGWEQYF	TGTGCCAGCAGTTTCCTCCTGGGACAGGGGGGCTGGGAGCAGTACTTC
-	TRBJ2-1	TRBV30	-	CAWSFGGAYNEQFF	TGTGCCTGGAGTTTCGGGGGTGCCTACAATGAGCAGTTCTTC
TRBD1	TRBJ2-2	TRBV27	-	CASSSHSVPGQSYTGELFF	TGTGCCAGCAGTTCACACTCGGTCCCGGGACAGTCGTACACCGGGGAGCTGTTTTTT
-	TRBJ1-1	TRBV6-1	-	CASSEVPRGAEAFF	TGTGCCAGCAGTGAGGTCCCCCGAGGCGCTGAAGCTTTCTTT
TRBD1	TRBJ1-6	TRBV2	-	CASSYRGGYNSPLHF	TGTGCCAGCAGCTACAGGGGAGGCTATAATTCACCCCTCCACTTT
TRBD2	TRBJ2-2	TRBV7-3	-	CASSSLAGVGTGELFF	TGTGCCAGCAGCTCTCTAGCGGGAGTTGGCACCGGGGAGCTGTTTTTT
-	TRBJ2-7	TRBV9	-	CASSVQGSPSYEQYF	TGTGCCAGCAGCGTGCAGGGGTCCCCCTCCTACGAGCAGTACTTC
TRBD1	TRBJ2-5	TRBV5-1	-	CASSAGQGIQETQYF	TGCGCCAGCAGCGCGGGACAGGGGATCCAAGAGACCCAGTACTTC
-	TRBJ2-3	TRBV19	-	CASIAASTDTQYF	TGTGCCAGTATAGCGGCCAGCACAGATACGCAGTATTTT
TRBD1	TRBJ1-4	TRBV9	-	CASSLRQGQAANEKLFF	TGTGCCAGCAGCTTAAGACAGGGTCAGGCGGCTAATGAAAAACTGTTTTTT
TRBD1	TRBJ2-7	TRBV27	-	CASSRKGPQGQQYF	TGTGCCAGCAGCCGAAAGGGGCCACAGGGGCAGCAGTACTTC
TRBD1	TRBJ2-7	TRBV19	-	CASSINRDRGTYEQYF	TGTGCCAGTAGTATTAACCGGGACAGGGGCACCTACGAGCAGTACTTC
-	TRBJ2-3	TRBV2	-	CASSEDVGVADTQYF	TGTGCCAGCAGTGAAGATGTGGGAGTAGCAGATACGCAGTATTTT
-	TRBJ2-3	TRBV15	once	CATSRVADYTDTQYF	TGTGCCACCAGCAGAGTGGCAGACTACACAGATACGCAGTATTTT